A single sample gave rise to the 5 T cell receptor beta chains below, sequenced in a study of T cell repertoires in cytomegalovirus infection. One entry per CDR3 protein results from TCRdb running MiXCR on the reads. The table lists hundreds of thousands of distinct CDR3 sequences, around 30% of them singletons, with around an eighth in the top ten. These TCRs are of unknown antigen specificity. The input for sequencing was cultured CD8+ T cells from PBMCs, taken from culture after CMV antigen stimulation. The origin of the receptors is a human donor in good health (CMV status not recorded). Some clones in this sample may be carry-over from other donors' samples.

This clonotype was counted between two and nine times. The rearrangement joins TRBV4-1 to TRBJ2-1, with 8 bases matching TRBD1. The CDR3 is 14 amino acids. The germline gives CDR1 MGHRA, CDR2 YSYEKL. The J segment lost 6 bases and the V segment lost 4 bases, leaving 5 bases of the junction unmatched. This chain's CDR3 is CASSRVGQGNEQFF. The CDR3, as DNA: TGCGCCAGCAGCCGCGTAGGACAGGGCAATGAGCAGTTCTTC.

In its sample, this clonotype was seen a few times. This rearrangement joins TRBV6-6 to TRBJ1-2; maybe TRBD1 (5 bases). The CDR3 is 12 amino acids. Per germline, CDR1 MNHNY and CDR2 SVGAGI (reference sequence). V was shortened by 10 bases and J by 7 bases, with 16 bases between the two germline ends. CDR3 coding DNA: TGTGCCACGACTACAGGACGTGGTGGCTACACCTTC. It specifies CATTTGRGGYTF.

This clonotype was recorded at least ten times. V gene TRBV7-9 combines with J gene TRBJ2-1, with a possible D match to TRBD1 (6 bases). The CDR3 is made up of 14 amino acids. Trimming shortened V by 4 bases and J by 10 bases, and 17 bases separated the two germline ends. Per the germline V gene, CDR1 is SEHNR and CDR2 is FQNEAQ (reference sequence). Here the CDR3 reads CASSSTDREIEQFF. CDR3 bases: TGTGCCAGCAGCTCGACGGACAGAGAGATAGAGCAGTTCTTC.

The chain has TRBV7-9 and TRBJ2-4; 12 bases match TRBD2. Looked up from germline, CDR1 is SEHNR and CDR2 is FQNEAQ (reference sequence). Unmatched junction bases numbered 9, after V lost 0 bases and J lost 6 bases. The CDR3 covers 18 residues. This CDR3 reads CASSLAGLAGGPGNIQYF. The CDR3 nucleotides read TGTGCCAGCAGCTTAGCGGGGCTAGCGGGGGGGCCAGGAAACATTCAGTACTTC. Combining the CDR3 with reference TRBV7-9 and TRBJ2-4 gives the whole variable domain DTGVSQNPRHKITKRGQNVTFRCDPISEHNRLYWYRQTLGQGPEFLTYFQNEAQLEKSRLLSDRFSAERPKGSFSTLEIQRTEQGDSAMYLCASSLAGLAGGPGNIQYFGAGTRLSVL.

This chain connects TRBV5-4 to TRBJ1-6, with 8 bases that match TRBD1. Looked up from germline, CDR1 is SGHNT and CDR2 is YYREEE (reference sequence). The CDR3 sequence is 14 residues long. J lost 6 bases, V lost 5 bases, and 4 bases had no gene match. CDR3 loop: CASRGGQGNSPLHF. The CDR3 DNA reads as TGTGCCAGCAGGGGCGGACAGGGTAATTCACCCCTCCACTTT.